This is a list of T cell receptor beta chains from one sample in a study of T cell changes during pregnancy in multiple sclerosis. Repertoires were generated with immunoSEQ multiplex PCR, while TCRdb's copy carries only in-frame clones and drops some. This sample has over 40,000 clones, with over 75% found just once. The source was peripheral blood, collected in the first trimester of pregnancy. The receptors stem from a female donor in good health, enrolled as a control in a pregnancy study. CDR3s include the opening cysteine and the closing phenylalanine or tryptophan. The order of the fields is D gene, clone size, J gene, V gene, CDR3 length, CDR3 protein, CDR3 DNA. The D gene is left open where the match is weak. Size values are once, few and many counts, or a class for expanded clones, and some rows have none.

D: TRBD2; size: NA; J: TRBJ2-3; V: TRBV4-1; length: 17; CDR3: CASSQTRAGGWTDTQYF; DNA: TGCGCCAGCAGCCAGACCCGGGCCGGGGGGTGGACAGATACGCAGTATTTT
D: NA; size: few; J: TRBJ2-7; V: TRBV6-6; length: 13; CDR3: CARPRGGTYEQYF; DNA: TGTGCCAGGCCTAGGGGGGGGACCTACGAGCAGTACTTC
D: NA; size: NA; J: TRBJ1-1; V: TRBV7-9; length: 14; CDR3: CASSPLRENTEAFF; DNA: TGTGCCAGCAGCCCTCTACGGGAGAACACTGAAGCTTTCTTT
D: TRBD1; size: NA; J: TRBJ1-6; V: TRBV9; length: 15; CDR3: CASSEGTGYNSPLHF; DNA: TGTGCCAGCAGCGAAGGGACAGGGTATAATTCACCCCTCCACTTT
D: NA; size: NA; J: TRBJ1-2; V: TRBV2; length: 13; CDR3: CASSEGSGDGYTF; DNA: TGTGCCAGCAGTGAAGGGTCAGGGGATGGCTACACCTTC
D: NA; size: NA; J: TRBJ1-5; V: TRBV9; length: 12; CDR3: CASSAGGQPQHF; DNA: TGTGCCAGCAGCGCGGGAGGTCAGCCCCAGCATTTT
D: NA; size: NA; J: TRBJ2-7; V: TRBV29-1; length: 15; CDR3: CSVEATLGGMYEQYF; DNA: TGCAGCGTTGAAGCCACCCTGGGCGGGATGTACGAGCAGTACTTC
D: TRBD1; size: NA; J: TRBJ1-2; V: TRBV5-1; length: 17; CDR3: CASSLGRGQGASYGYTF; DNA: TGCGCCAGCAGCTTGGGTCGTGGGCAGGGGGCGAGCTATGGCTACACCTTC
D: NA; size: NA; J: TRBJ2-2; V: TRBV6-4; length: 16; CDR3: CASSDQGGTGTGELFF; DNA: TGTGCCAGCAGTGACCAGGGAGGGACAGGCACCGGGGAGCTGTTTTTT
D: NA; size: NA; J: TRBJ1-4; V: TRBV6-1; length: 15; CDR3: CASSEEAAGSEKLFF; DNA: TGTGCCAGCAGTGAAGAGGCAGCAGGCAGTGAAAAACTGTTTTTT